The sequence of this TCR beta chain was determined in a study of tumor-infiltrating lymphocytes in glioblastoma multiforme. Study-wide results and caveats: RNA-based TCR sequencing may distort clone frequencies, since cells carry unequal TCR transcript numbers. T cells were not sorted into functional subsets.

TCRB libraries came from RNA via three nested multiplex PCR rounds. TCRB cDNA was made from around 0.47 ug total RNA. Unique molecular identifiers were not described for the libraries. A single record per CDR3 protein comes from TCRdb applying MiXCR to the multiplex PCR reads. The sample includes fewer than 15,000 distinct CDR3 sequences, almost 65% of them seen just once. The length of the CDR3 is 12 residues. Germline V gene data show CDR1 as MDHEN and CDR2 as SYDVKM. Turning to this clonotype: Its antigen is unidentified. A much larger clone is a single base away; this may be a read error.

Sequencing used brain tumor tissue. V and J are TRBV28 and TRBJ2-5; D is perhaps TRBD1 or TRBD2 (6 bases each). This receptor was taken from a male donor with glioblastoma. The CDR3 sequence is CAGQQGGETRYF. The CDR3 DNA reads TGTGCCGGCCAACAGGGAGGAGAGACCCGGTACTTC.